The 23 T cell receptor beta chains in this list originate from one sample, sequenced in a study of Graves' ophthalmopathy and Graves' hyperthyroidism. The sequenced template was RNA, covering the TCR beta CDR3 region. The library came from an HTBI-primed first-round RT-PCR and a second-round multiplex PCR. One entry per CDR3 protein, called by TCRdb with MiXCR from the multiplex PCR reads. This table holds approximately 700,000 distinct CDR3 sequences, approximately 39% found once. Material: peripheral blood. All receptors come from an adult man with Graves' ophthalmopathy.

This clonotype was detected ten times or more. This rearrangement joins TRBV7-9 to TRBJ1-1; 9 bases agree with TRBD1. The V gene end was trimmed by 5 bases and the J gene end by 4 bases; junction bases not matched to a gene: 8. Germline values: CDR1 SEHNR, CDR2 FQNEAQ (reference sequence). The CDR3 spans 15 residues. The CDR3 spells CASSPPGQGGTEAFF. The CDR3 DNA sequence: TGTGCCAGCAGCCCTCCGGGACAGGGAGGCACTGAAGCTTTCTTT.

This clonotype was observed many times. J is TRBJ2-5 and V is TRBV20-1; D uncertain. Trimming took off 0 bases at V and 5 bases at J, with 7 bases between the two ends. CDR1 DFQATT and CDR2 SNEGSKA come from the germline V gene (reference sequence). The CDR3 runs 12 residues. The CDR3 DNA follows: TGCAGTGCTAGAGATCGTGGGGAGACCCAGTACTTC. It encodes CSARDRGETQYF.

The table lists this clonotype with many counts. This chain uses TRBV9 with TRBJ1-4, with 11 bases lining up with TRBD1. CDR3 length: 13 amino acids. Germline V lookup: CDR1 SGDLS, CDR2 YYNGEE. The V segment lost 3 bases and the J segment 10 bases; nucleotides outside the gene matches: 2. The CDR3 sequence is CASSGGTGGKLFF. The CDR3 DNA follows: TGTGCCAGCAGCGGCGGGACAGGGGGAAAACTGTTTTTT.

The chain recombines TRBV14 with TRBJ1-3, with 7 bases fitting TRBD1. V was pared by 4 bases and J by 7 bases, with 4 bases of the junction left unmatched. The CDR3 totals 13 residues. Germline V gene sequence: CDR1 SGHDN, CDR2 FVKESK. The DNA for the CDR3 is TGTGCCAGCAGCCTGAAACAGGGGAACACCATATATTTT. Its translation is CASSLKQGNTIYF. The entire variable domain, with the rest obtained from reference TRBV14 and TRBJ1-3, is as follows: EAGVTQFPSHSVIEKGQTVTLRCDPISGHDNLYWYRRVMGKEIKFLLHFVKESKQDESGMPNNRFLAERTGGTYSTLKVQPAELEDSGVYFCASSLKQGNTIYFGEGSWLTVV.

This clonotype showed up many times. The J gene is TRBJ2-5, the V gene TRBV10-3, with 9 bases fitting TRBD2. The V gene end was trimmed by 6 bases and the J gene end by 3 bases; junction bases not matched to a gene: 2. The germline gives CDR1 ENHRY, CDR2 SYGVKD. This CDR3 spans 13 amino acids. CDR3 in DNA: TGTGCCATCAGGGCTAGCGGGAAAGAGACCCAGTACTTC. It translates to CAIRASGKETQYF.

The chain is built from TRBV7-9 and TRBJ1-2; a possible D gene is TRBD1 (5 bases). V was clipped by 2 bases and J by 5 bases, with 15 bases between them. This CDR3 comprises 15 residues. From germline, CDR1 is SEHNR and CDR2 FQNEAQ (reference sequence). The CDR3 DNA reads as TGTGCCAGCAGCTTATCGGGGACGCCCGAGTATGGCTACACCTTC. It codes for CASSLSGTPEYGYTF.

As to this clonotype: A much larger clone sits a single nucleotide away, making a read error possible. The V call is TRBV25-1, the J call TRBJ1-1; D remains ambiguous. Germline lookup yields CDR1 MGHDK and CDR2 SYGVNS. The CDR3 consists of 13 residues. Trimming left V 6 bases short and J 1 base short, with 9 bases between. The CDR3 is CASRGWQNTEAFF. CDR3 DNA sequence: TGTGCCAGCAGAGGATGGCAGAACACTGAAGCTTTCTTT.

The genes are TRBV15 and TRBJ1-5; D not resolved. Germline CDR1 reads LNHNV; CDR2 reads YYDKDF (reference sequence). V was trimmed by 4 bases and J by 5 bases, leaving 27 bases between them. The CDR3 spans 19 residues. For the CDR3, the DNA is TGTGCCACCAGCACCGCCTGGGCAGCTCGGATCTGGATCTATCAGCCCCAGCATTTT. Amino acid sequence: CATSTAWAARIWIYQPQHF.

Concerning this clonotype itself: Since a much larger clone is just one base distant, this may be a read error. V usage is TRBV19 and J usage is TRBJ2-5; 8 bases align to TRBD1. The CDR3 contains 16 residues. In germline, CDR1 is LNHDA, CDR2 SQIVND (reference sequence). CDR3 sequence (DNA): TGTGCCAGTAGTATCTCCGTTGGACAGGGTGGCGAGACCCAGCACTTC. This translates into CASSISVGQGGETQHF. The full variable domain, with the rest looked up from reference TRBV19 and TRBJ2-5, is DGGITQSPKYLFRKEGQNVTLSCEQNLNHDAMYWYRQDPGQGLRLIYYSQIVNDFQKGDIAEGYSVSREKKESFPLTVTSAQKNPTAFYLCASSISVGQGGETQHFGPGTRLLVL.

The CDR3 here is CASRPWKIDQPQHF. In DNA form, the CDR3 reads TGTGCCAGCCGCCCTTGGAAGATAGATCAGCCCCAGCATTTT. V usage is TRBV7-2 and J usage is TRBJ1-5; the D is unclear. Deletions cut 8 bases from V and 5 bases from J, with 16 bases between. CDR3 length equals 14 residues. Germline CDR1 is SGHTA and CDR2 is FQGNSA. Variable domain in full (rest from reference TRBV7-2 and TRBJ1-5): GAGVSQSPSNKVTEKGKDVELRCDPISGHTALYWYRQSLGQGLEFLIYFQGNSAPDKSGLPSDRFSAERTGGSVSTLTIQRTQQEDSAVYLCASRPWKIDQPQHFGDGTRLSIL.

In regard to this clonotype: A much larger clonotype is one base distant, so this may be a read error. This CDR3 reads CAISLEGATEAFF. The DNA for the CDR3 is TGTGCCATCAGCTTGGAAGGGGCCACTGAAGCTTTCTTT. The chain links TRBV10-3 to TRBJ1-1; D may be TRBD1 (5 bases). Germline lookup yields CDR1 ENHRY and CDR2 SYGVKD. With 6 bases removed from V and 4 bases from J, the gap between germline ends came to 12 bases. This CDR3 has 13 amino acids.

This clonotype was observed many times. This chain connects TRBV11-2 to TRBJ2-2, with unresolved D. V lost 5 bases to trimming and J lost 6 bases, with 7 bases between them. This CDR3 region has 12 residues. Per germline, CDR1 SGHAT and CDR2 FQNNGV. The CDR3 DNA reads as TGTGCCAGCAGCCCGAGCCCCGGGGAGCTGTTTTTT. Encoded protein: CASSPSPGELFF.

This clonotype was seen a handful of times. A much larger clone lies one base from this, so it may be a read error. The chain is built from TRBV3-1 and TRBJ2-7; D is uncertain. Deletions cut 1 base from V and 2 bases from J, with 6 bases between. Germline V CDR1 and CDR2: LGHDT, YNNKEL (reference sequence). This CDR3 contains 13 residues. The CDR3, as DNA: TGTGCCAGCAGCCAAGTCGGAGCCTACGAGCAGTACTTC. Translated: CASSQVGAYEQYF.

The rearrangement uses TRBV6-1 and TRBJ2-7, with no clear D. CDR1 and CDR2 from the germline V gene are MNHNS and SASEGT. The CDR3 is made up of 14 amino acids. Trimming took 5 bases from V and 0 from J, leaving 11 bases between them. In nucleotides, the CDR3 is TGTGCCAGCAGTTACCTCGACTTCTCCTACGAGCAGTACTTC. Translation: CASSYLDFSYEQYF.

The chain employs TRBV20-1 and TRBJ2-3, with D unresolved. The CDR3 loop spans 13 amino acids. Germline CDR1 DFQATT, CDR2 SNEGSKA (reference sequence). The V end was cut by 5 bases, the J end by 2 bases, with 11 bases between. CDR3 sequence: CSAGPSYTDTQYF. As DNA, the CDR3 is TGCAGTGCTGGCCCCTCATACACAGATACGCAGTATTTT.

The J gene is TRBJ1-4, the V gene TRBV12-3 or TRBV12-4, with D hard to call. The CDR3 has 13 amino acids. Trimming took off 3 bases at V and 10 bases at J, with 12 bases between the two ends. As DNA, the CDR3 is TGTGCCAGCAGTTTGGTGTTTATGGGAAAACTGTTTTTT. Translated: CASSLVFMGKLFF.

A single count supports this clonotype. The chain recombines TRBV29-1 with TRBJ2-7; D is perhaps TRBD1 or TRBD2 (5 bases each). Trimming shortened V by 8 bases and J by 4 bases, and 18 bases separated the two germline ends. CDR1 SQVTM and CDR2 ANQGSEA come from the germline V gene. The CDR3 length is 13 residues. CDR3 nucleotide sequence: TGCAGCCTCGGGACCGGGGCTATGTACGAGCAGTACTTC. Residues: CSLGTGAMYEQYF.

This clonotype was counted many times. This chain uses TRBV6-1 with TRBJ1-5; D remains ambiguous. Germline CDR1 MNHNS, CDR2 SASEGT. This CDR3 spans 13 amino acids. Trimming took off 5 bases at V and 6 bases at J, with 11 bases between the two ends. The CDR3 loop is CASSTRLGQPQHF. The DNA for the CDR3 is TGTGCCAGCAGTACCAGGCTGGGTCAGCCCCAGCATTTT.

The chain employs TRBV7-9 and TRBJ2-7, with 11 bases fitting TRBD1. The CDR3 extends over 16 amino acids. J lost 6 bases, V lost 5 bases, and 12 bases had no gene match. Germline V gene data show CDR1 as SEHNR and CDR2 as FQNEAQ (reference sequence). The CDR3 sequence: CASSPMGGQGGFEQYF. The CDR3, as DNA: TGTGCCAGCAGCCCGATGGGGGGACAGGGGGGGTTCGAGCAGTACTTC.

A word on this clonotype: This may come from a read error, since a much larger clone is one base off. This chain connects TRBV7-9 to TRBJ2-7; 8 nucleotides match TRBD1. The germline gives CDR1 SEHNR, CDR2 FQNEAQ (reference sequence). The CDR3 is made up of 14 amino acids. The CDR3 sequence is CARSLAPTGDEQYF. The CDR3 DNA is TGTGCCAGAAGCTTAGCCCCGACAGGGGACGAGCAGTACTTC. The whole variable domain, filled in from reference TRBV7-9 and TRBJ2-7, reads DTGVSQNPRHKITKRGQNVTFRCDPISEHNRLYWYRQTLGQGPEFLTYFQNEAQLEKSRLLSDRFSAERPKGSFSTLEIQRTEQGDSAMYLCARSLAPTGDEQYFGPGTRLTVT.

The chain recombines TRBV2 with TRBJ1-5, with 7 bases lining up with TRBD1. CDR1 is SNHLY, CDR2 FYNNEI, per germline. Trimming removed 7 bases from V and 5 bases from J; junction bases left unmatched: 11. There are 15 residues in the CDR3. CDR3 residues: CASTLTGRRYQPQHF. CDR3 coding DNA: TGTGCCAGCACACTGACAGGGAGGCGGTATCAGCCCCAGCATTTT.

The table lists this clonotype with many counts. The V gene is TRBV20-1, the J gene TRBJ2-7, with D possibly being TRBD1 or TRBD2 (5 bases each). The V gene lost 6 bases and the J gene lost 2 bases, with 23 bases spanning the gap. The CDR3 has 16 amino acids. Germline V lookup: CDR1 DFQATT, CDR2 SNEGSKA (reference sequence). CDR3 coding DNA: TGCAGTGCCGCCGGGACGGCAGAAACCAGGCCCTACGAGCAGTACTTC. Translating it yields CSAAGTAETRPYEQYF.

The V gene is TRBV15, the J gene TRBJ2-6, with 10 bases fitting TRBD1. Gene TRBJ1-2 matches the end of the DNA better, so the J call may be wrong. The germline V gene has CDR1 LNHNV and CDR2 YYDKDF (reference sequence). CDR3 length equals 15 residues. The CDR3, as DNA: TGTGCCACCAGCAGCTCGGCGGGACAGGGGTATGGCTACACCTTC. Protein sequence: CATSSSAGQGYGYTF.